These T cell receptor beta chains were read from a single sample in a study of T cell responses to AZD1222 COVID-19 vaccine. The repertoire was sequenced with immunoSEQ multiplex PCR; TCRdb's copy has only in-frame clones and lacks some. The repertoire holds over 65,000 clones, 75% to 90% seen once, with around 6% in the top ten. The sequencing used peripheral blood, collected on day 0 of AZD1222 vaccination. The receptors shown here come from an adult in good health. Each CDR3 is given with its conserved first and last residue. The D gene is left open where the match is weak. The listing skips clone size in some rows; elsewhere it reads once, few, many or a size class.

j_gene | v_gene | d_gene | abundance | CDR3nt | CDR3aa
TRBJ1-1 | TRBV9 | - | - | TGTGCCAGCAGCGTAGATGGGGGCACTATGAACACTGAAGCTTTCTTT | CASSVDGGTMNTEAFF
TRBJ2-2 | TRBV19 | - | - | TGTGCCAGTAGTCCGTTCGGGGGATCCCCCGGGGAGCTGTTTTTT | CASSPFGGSPGELFF
TRBJ2-1 | TRBV5-1 | TRBD2 | - | TGCGCCAGCAGCTTGAGCCGGGGGGGCCGAGATGAGCAGTTCTTC | CASSLSRGGRDEQFF
TRBJ1-6 | TRBV6-5 | - | - | TGTGCCAGCTGGAGCCGGGCCGGTAATTCACCCCTCCACTTT | CASWSRAGNSPLHF
TRBJ1-5 | TRBV5-6 | TRBD1 | - | TGTGCCAGCAGCCCGGACAGGGTTCAGCCCCAGCATTTT | CASSPDRVQPQHF
TRBJ1-1 | TRBV5-5 | - | - | TGTGCCAGCAGCTTGGTTTCCGGGTCTGAAGCTTTCTTT | CASSLVSGSEAFF
TRBJ2-7 | TRBV11-1 | - | - | TGTGCCAGCAGCTCCAACCCGGATAGAGGGGGGGAGCAGTACTTC | CASSSNPDRGGEQYF
TRBJ1-1 | TRBV5-1 | - | - | TGCGCCAGCAGCTCAGGCAGGAACACTGAAGCTTTCTTT | CASSSGRNTEAFF
TRBJ1-1 | TRBV5-1 | - | few | TGCGCCAGCAGCTTTAGTGAGGGCTACACTGAAGCTTTCTTT | CASSFSEGYTEAFF
TRBJ1-2 | TRBV27 | TRBD1 | - | TGTGCCAGCAGTCCCCAGACAGGGATCGGCTACACCTTC | CASSPQTGIGYTF
TRBJ2-1 | TRBV9 | - | - | TGTGCCAGCAGCGTAGGGGGGGGCACCTACAATGAGCAGTTCTTC | CASSVGGGTYNEQFF
TRBJ1-3 | TRBV7-9 | TRBD1 | - | TGTGCCACCGACAGGGAAAGCTCTGGAAACACCATATATTTT | CATDRESSGNTIYF
TRBJ1-2 | TRBV7-2 | TRBD1 | - | TGTGCCAGCAGCCGACAGGGGGCGCGTGGCTACACCTTC | CASSRQGARGYTF
TRBJ1-1 | TRBV15 | - | - | TGTGCCACCAGCCCCCCCCTAAGCGAGACTGAAGCTTTCTTT | CATSPPLSETEAFF
TRBJ1-5 | TRBV10-1 | - | - | TGCGCCAGCAGTCTGGGGAGGGGGCAGCCCCAGCATTTT | CASSLGRGQPQHF
TRBJ2-2 | TRBV4-2 | - | - | TGTGCCAGCAGCCAAGTCAGCAGGGTGACCGGGGAGCTGTTTTTT | CASSQVSRVTGELFF
TRBJ2-7 | TRBV12-3/TRBV12-4 | - | - | TGTGCCAGCAGAAGAGGGGGGCACGAGCAGTACTTC | CASRRGGHEQYF
TRBJ2-2 | TRBV9 | - | - | TGTGCCAGCAGCGCTGACTACACCGGGGAGCTGTTTTTT | CASSADYTGELFF
TRBJ1-6 | TRBV7-2 | - | - | TGTGCCAGCAGCCTCCTGGCGGTGGGCTCCTATAATTCACCCCTCCACTTT | CASSLLAVGSYNSPLHF
TRBJ1-2 | TRBV7-9 | TRBD1 | - | TGTGCCAGCAGAGGTGATCCAGGGGGCGCGGTGGATGGCTACACCTTC | CASRGDPGGAVDGYTF
TRBJ1-4 | TRBV10-1 | - | once | TGCGCCAGCAGTGACCGATTTCCCGGTAAGCCTAATGAAAAACTGTTTTTT | CASSDRFPGKPNEKLFF
TRBJ1-4 | TRBV18 | TRBD1 | once | TGTGCCAGCTCCCACCCCGACAGGGAGCGGACTAATGAAAAACTGTTTTTT | CASSHPDRERTNEKLFF
TRBJ1-1 | TRBV5-6 | - | - | TGTGCCAGCAGCTTAGGTTCCGCCACTGAAGCTTTCTTT | CASSLGSATEAFF
TRBJ2-2 | TRBV14 | - | - | TGTGCCAGCAGCCCGCTGATGAGCGGTAACACCGGGGAGCTGTTTTTT | CASSPLMSGNTGELFF
TRBJ2-1 | TRBV5-8 | TRBD1 | - | TGTGCCAGCAGCTACTACAGGGGAAACAATGAGCAGTTCTTC | CASSYYRGNNEQFF
TRBJ2-7 | TRBV11-2 | - | - | TGTGCCAGCAGCTCCGGGGGCTACGAGCAGTACTTC | CASSSGGYEQYF
TRBJ2-1 | TRBV5-1 | - | - | TGCGCCAGCAGCTTGGAGGGGGAGGCCTACAATGAGCAGTTCTTC | CASSLEGEAYNEQFF
TRBJ2-2 | TRBV6-6 | - | once | TGTGCCAGCAGTTACTCCGCGCGGTCCGGGGAGCTGTTTTTT | CASSYSARSGELFF
TRBJ1-2 | TRBV4-1 | - | - | TGCGCCAGCAGCCAACAAGACATGACTAACTATGGCTACACCTTC | CASSQQDMTNYGYTF
TRBJ1-2 | TRBV21-1 | - | - | TGTGCCAGCAGTCCTTACAGGGGGCCGGGTGGCTACACCTTC | CASSPYRGPGGYTF
TRBJ1-5 | TRBV18 | - | - | TGTGCCAGCTCCCCCGGGCCTGTGCAGCCCCAGCATTTT | CASSPGPVQPQHF
TRBJ1-4 | TRBV4-3 | TRBD1 | - | TGCGCCAGCAGCCGTGGACAGGGGCGAACTAATGAAAAACTGTTTTTT | CASSRGQGRTNEKLFF
TRBJ1-5 | TRBV2 | - | - | TGTGCCAGCAAGGCAGGTGCCGGATTTGTCAATCAGCCCCAGCATTTT | CASKAGAGFVNQPQHF
TRBJ1-1 | TRBV3-1/TRBV3-2 | - | - | TGTGCCAGCAGCCCGGACTACACTGAAGCTTTCTTT | CASSPDYTEAFF
TRBJ2-1 | TRBV7-3 | - | - | TGTGCCAGCAGCTTATCCAGGGGTAGCTCCTACAATGAGCAGTTCTTC | CASSLSRGSSYNEQFF
TRBJ1-1 | TRBV29-1 | - | - | TGCAGCGTTGAAGCAATGTCCAGGGTTGGGGCTTTCTTT | CSVEAMSRVGAFF
TRBJ1-3 | TRBV5-1 | - | - | TGCGCCAGCAGCTTGGACACTTCCTACCCTTCTGGAAACACCATATATTTT | CASSLDTSYPSGNTIYF
TRBJ2-5 | TRBV7-6 | - | - | TGTGCCAGCAGCTTATTAGGGGCGAGGGATTGGGGAGAAGAGACCCAGTACTTC | CASSLLGARDWGEETQYF
TRBJ2-4 | TRBV11-2 | TRBD1 | - | TGTGCCAGCAGCCAAGGGACAGCTCTAGCCAAAAACATTCAGTACTTC | CASSQGTALAKNIQYF
TRBJ2-5 | TRBV18 | TRBD2 | - | TGTGCCAGCTCACCGACTAGCGTAGAGACCCAGTACTTC | CASSPTSVETQYF
TRBJ1-6 | TRBV5-6 | - | - | TGTGCCAGCAGCTTGGTTGACGGGGGCTACTCCTATAATTCACCCCTCCACTTT | CASSLVDGGYSYNSPLHF
TRBJ1-5 | TRBV9 | TRBD1 | - | TGTGCCAGCAGCCCCGGACAGGGTGGTCAGCCCCAGCATTTT | CASSPGQGGQPQHF
TRBJ1-2 | TRBV7-3 | TRBD1 | - | TGTGCCAGCAGCCTGACTGGGACAGGGGGCCGTTATGGCTACACCTTC | CASSLTGTGGRYGYTF
TRBJ1-5 | TRBV5-1 | - | - | TGCGCCAGCAGCTTTAACGGGGATAGCAATCAGCCCCAGCATTTT | CASSFNGDSNQPQHF
TRBJ1-2 | TRBV27 | TRBD1 | - | TGTGCCAGCAGTTTTAAGGGGGCGCACTATGGCTACACCTTC | CASSFKGAHYGYTF
TRBJ2-1 | TRBV4-3 | TRBD2 | many | TGCGCCAGCAGCCGGACTAGCGGGGGGGCCAATGAGCAGTTCTTC | CASSRTSGGANEQFF
TRBJ2-5 | TRBV5-1 | - | - | TGCGCCAGCAGTCTCACCCACCCCTTCGGCGAGACCCAGTACTTC | CASSLTHPFGETQYF
TRBJ2-1 | TRBV11-2 | - | - | TGTGCCAGCAGCTTAATACGAAATGAGCAGTTCTTC | CASSLIRNEQFF
TRBJ2-7 | TRBV6-5 | TRBD1 | - | TGTGCCAGCAGATCGGACAGGGCTCTTCCCTACGAGCAGTACTTC | CASRSDRALPYEQYF
TRBJ2-7 | TRBV9 | TRBD1 | once | TGTGCCAGCAGCGCCACAGGGGGTGATACCTACGAGCAGTACTTC | CASSATGGDTYEQYF
TRBJ1-2 | TRBV7-8 | - | - | TGTGCCAGCAGCTTAGTTGAATCTAACTATGGCTACACCTTC | CASSLVESNYGYTF
TRBJ1-4 | TRBV12-3/TRBV12-4 | - | - | TGTGCCAGCCGCGAGGTGACTAATGAAAAACTGTTTTTT | CASREVTNEKLFF
TRBJ1-2 | TRBV4-3 | - | once | TGCGCCAGCAGCCAAGCTAGATACTATGGCTACACCTTC | CASSQARYYGYTF
TRBJ2-3 | TRBV3-1/TRBV3-2 | - | - | TGTGCCAGCAGCCAAGGTGGCGATACGCAGTATTTT | CASSQGGDTQYF
TRBJ1-5 | TRBV12-5 | - | - | - | CASGLVLLERESQPQHF
TRBJ1-6 | TRBV30 | - | once | TGTGCCTGGAGTGCTGGGGGGGGGAGGTCACCCCTCCACTTT | CAWSAGGGRSPLHF
TRBJ2-5 | TRBV3-1/TRBV3-2 | TRBD1 | - | TGTGCCAGCAGCCTCCTGGGACAGGGGGCCCCGGCGGGCCAAGAGACCCAGTACTTC | CASSLLGQGAPAGQETQYF
TRBJ2-7 | TRBV27 | TRBD2 | - | TGTGCCAGCAGTTACGGACTAGCGATCCACGAGCAGTACTTC | CASSYGLAIHEQYF
TRBJ2-1 | TRBV15 | - | - | TGTGCCACCAGCAGAGGCCCATCCCACGGGACCTACAATGAGCAGTTCTTC | CATSRGPSHGTYNEQFF